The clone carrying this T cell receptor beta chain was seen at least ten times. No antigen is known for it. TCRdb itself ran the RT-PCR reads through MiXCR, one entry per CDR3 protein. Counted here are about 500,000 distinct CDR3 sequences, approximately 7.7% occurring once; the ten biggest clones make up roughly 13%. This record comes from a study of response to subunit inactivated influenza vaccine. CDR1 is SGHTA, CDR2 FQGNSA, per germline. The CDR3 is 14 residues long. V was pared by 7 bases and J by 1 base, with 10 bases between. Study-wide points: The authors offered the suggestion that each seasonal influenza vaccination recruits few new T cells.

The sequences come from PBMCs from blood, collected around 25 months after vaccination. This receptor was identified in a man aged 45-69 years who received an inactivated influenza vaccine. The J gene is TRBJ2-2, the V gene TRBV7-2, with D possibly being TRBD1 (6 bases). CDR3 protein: CASTQTGNTGELFF. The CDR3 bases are TGTGCCAGCACCCAGACAGGGAACACCGGGGAGCTGTTTTTT.